This is a list of T cell receptor beta chains from one sample in a study of blood T cell repertoires in COVID-19. TCRdb's table, derived via immunoSEQ multiplex PCR, lists solely in-frame clones and lacks some. This table has roughly 250,000 clones, about nine tenths appearing once. The sequencing input was peripheral blood. These receptors were taken from a young man with COVID-19, enrolled during active disease. CDR3s include the opening cysteine and the closing phenylalanine or tryptophan. Each record gives: V gene, J gene, D gene, clone size, CDR3 DNA, CDR3 protein. A D gene is named only where the DNA matches it firmly. The size field is filled for only some rows; it gives once, few, many or a size class.

TRBV5-1	TRBJ1-1	.	.	TGCGCCAGCAGCTTGGACAAACTTAGGACAAGCAAGAACACTGAAGCTTTCTTT	CASSLDKLRTSKNTEAFF
TRBV30	TRBJ1-4	TRBD1	.	TGTGCCTGGAGTCTCGGACAGGGCGGGGAGAAACTGTTTTTT	CAWSLGQGGEKLFF
TRBV6-5	TRBJ1-5	.	.	TGTGCCAGCAGTTATGAGGACGGAGGGAATCAGCCCCAGCATTTT	CASSYEDGGNQPQHF
TRBV5-4	TRBJ2-5	TRBD2	.	TGTGCCAGCAGCTGGGCGGGACTAGCGGGGAGACAAGAGACCCAGTACTTC	CASSWAGLAGRQETQYF
TRBV2	TRBJ1-5	TRBD1	once	TGTGCCAGCAGTGGGACAGGGGGCAATCAGCCCCAGCATTTT	CASSGTGGNQPQHF
TRBV2	TRBJ1-5	.	.	TGTGCCAGCAGTCCTTCAAGCAGCAATCAGCCCCAGCATTTT	CASSPSSSNQPQHF
TRBV6-5	TRBJ1-5	.	.	TGTGCCAGCAGGCGGGGTCCAGGAAATCAGCCCCAGCATTTT	CASRRGPGNQPQHF
TRBV21-1	TRBJ2-5	.	few	TGTGCCAGAAATGCCGAAAGACAGGGTATCCAAGAGACCCAGTACTTC	CARNAERQGIQETQYF
TRBV2	TRBJ1-3	TRBD1	.	TGTGCCAGCAACCGGGACAGGGATAGCTCTGGAAACACCATATATTTT	CASNRDRDSSGNTIYF
TRBV10-3	TRBJ1-2	TRBD1	.	TGTGCCATCAGGGGACAGTTTCCTAACTATGGCTACACCTTC	CAIRGQFPNYGYTF
TRBV5-4	TRBJ2-7	.	.	TGTGCCAGCGGCCCTGGGGGCGAATTGCTCTACGAGCAGTACTTC	CASGPGGELLYEQYF
TRBV7-9	TRBJ2-1	TRBD1	.	TGTGCCAGCAGCTCGGACAGGTTCAGCTCCTACAATGAGCAGTTCTTC	CASSSDRFSSYNEQFF
TRBV12-3/TRBV12-4	TRBJ1-3	TRBD1	.	TGTGCCAGCAGTGGACAGGGGAGCAACACCATATATTTT	CASSGQGSNTIYF
TRBV29-1	TRBJ2-1	.	.	TGCAGCGTTGGAGATATGGCAGGCGCCTACAATGAGCAGTTCTTC	CSVGDMAGAYNEQFF
TRBV6-5	TRBJ1-2	TRBD1	few	TGTGCCAGCTATGAGGGGGCGCCTGGCTATGGCTACACCTTC	CASYEGAPGYGYTF
TRBV29-1	TRBJ1-5	TRBD1	few	TGCAGCGTTGAGGAAACAGGGGATCAGCCCCAGCATTTT	CSVEETGDQPQHF
TRBV25-1	TRBJ1-6	TRBD1	.	TGTGCCAGCAGTGAATCGGGGACAGGGTCTTCACCCCTCCACTTT	CASSESGTGSSPLHF
TRBV7-9	TRBJ2-7	TRBD1	once	TGTGCCAGCAGCTTAGCTCAGGGGGCGTCCTACGAGCAGTACTTC	CASSLAQGASYEQYF
TRBV5-1	TRBJ2-7	.	.	TGCGCCAGCAGCGAAGCCGGGACACTCGTCTACGAGCAGTACTTC	CASSEAGTLVYEQYF
TRBV7-3	TRBJ2-2	TRBD1	.	TGTGCCAGCAGCTCCCGGGGACAGGGCAGCACCGGGGAGCTGTTTTTT	CASSSRGQGSTGELFF
TRBV3-1/TRBV3-2	TRBJ2-1	.	.	TGTGCCAGCAGCCAGCTAAGCTCCTACAATGAGCAGTTCTTC	CASSQLSSYNEQFF
TRBV15	TRBJ2-2	.	.	TGTGCCACCAGCAGAGCGGCCACAGGGAACACCGGGGAGCTGTTTTTT	CATSRAATGNTGELFF
TRBV9	TRBJ1-3	TRBD1	once	TGTGCCAGCAGCGTACAGGGGGCTTCTGGAAACACCATATATTTT	CASSVQGASGNTIYF
TRBV9	TRBJ2-3	TRBD2	.	TGTGCCAGCAGCGCCGGGACTAGCGAAGACACAGATACGCAGTATTTT	CASSAGTSEDTDTQYF
TRBV2	TRBJ1-1	TRBD1	.	TGTGCCATGAGGCGGGACAGCTATGAAGCTTTCTTT	CAMRRDSYEAFF
TRBV6-6	TRBJ1-2	.	.	TGTGCCAGCAGTCAGGCGGGGATGGAGGGAGGCTACACCTTC	CASSQAGMEGGYTF
TRBV3-1/TRBV3-2	TRBJ2-7	.	.	TGTGCCAGCAGCCAATCCAGGGGGGCTTACGAGCAGTACTTC	CASSQSRGAYEQYF
TRBV7-9	TRBJ1-2	.	few	TGTGCCAGCAGCCCAACAGATATGAACTATGGCTACACCTTC	CASSPTDMNYGYTF
TRBV6-6	TRBJ2-5	.	.	TGTGCCAGCAGTTACTCGGGGGGCCAAGAGACCCAGTACTTC	CASSYSGGQETQYF
TRBV7-6	TRBJ2-3	TRBD2	.	TGTGCCAGCAGCTTAGCTAGCGGGGGGTCAGATACGCAGTATTTT	CASSLASGGSDTQYF
TRBV3-1/TRBV3-2	TRBJ1-3	.	.	TGTGCCAGCAGCCAACACAGAATCTCTGGAAACACCATATATTTT	CASSQHRISGNTIYF
TRBV12-3/TRBV12-4	TRBJ1-5	.	once	TGTGCCAGCAGTCAATTTCAGAACCAGCATTTT	CASSQFQNQHF
TRBV28	TRBJ2-7	.	.	TGTGCCAGCAGTGTTCGGGACACCTACGAGCAGTACTTC	CASSVRDTYEQYF
TRBV18	TRBJ1-6	TRBD1	once	TGTGCCAGCTCACAGGACAGGGTCGCACCCCTCCACTTT	CASSQDRVAPLHF
TRBV5-4	TRBJ2-5	TRBD2	.	TGTGCCAGCAGAGCTGGGAGGGAGCGGGGTACCCAAGAGACCCAGTACTTC	CASRAGRERGTQETQYF
TRBV9	TRBJ2-3	TRBD2	.	TGTGCCAGCAGCACGGGGGGGGACACAGATACGCAGTATTTT	CASSTGGDTDTQYF